The 8 T cell receptor beta chains listed next were all sequenced from one sample in a study of T cell responses to AZD1222 COVID-19 vaccine. Clones were read by immunoSEQ multiplex PCR, and TCRdb kept only the in-frame ones, dropping some. The profile covers around 140,000 clones, with 92% appearing a single time and more than 3.5% taken by the ten largest. The sample here was peripheral blood, taken on day 0 of AZD1222 vaccination. The receptors were sampled from an adult in good health.

This clone has a handful of counts. The chain is built from TRBV5-1 and TRBJ2-5; D might be TRBD2 (5 bases). Trimming left V 4 bases short and J 4 bases short, with 14 bases between. The CDR3 has 14 residues. Germline V gene data show CDR1 as SGHRS and CDR2 as YFSETQ. Written as DNA, the CDR3 is TGCGCCAGCAGCCTAGGAGGACTGGGAGAGACCCAGTACTTC. This translates into CASSLGGLGETQYF. The full variable domain, with the rest looked up from reference TRBV5-1 and TRBJ2-5, is KAGVTQTPRYLIKTRGQQVTLSCSPISGHRSVSWYQQTPGQGLQFLFEYFSETQRNKGNFPGRFSGRQFSNSRSEMNVSTLELGDSALYLCASSLGGLGETQYFGPGTRLLVL.

This rearrangement joins TRBV5-1 to TRBJ2-3; D not resolved. There are 15 residues in the CDR3. The V end was cut by 1 base, the J end by 1 base, with 10 bases between. Germline lookup yields CDR1 SGHRS and CDR2 YFSETQ. The CDR3 region is CASSLRSLGTDTQYF. The CDR3 DNA sequence: TGCGCCAGCAGCTTGCGGAGTTTAGGCACAGATACGCAGTATTTT.

The chain has TRBV5-1 and TRBJ1-4; D remains ambiguous. CDR3 size: 11 residues. Germline CDR1 is SGHRS and CDR2 is YFSETQ. Trimming stripped 0 bases from V and 12 bases from J, with 6 bases between. The DNA of the CDR3 is TGCGCCAGCAGCTTGGATGGGGAACTGTTTTTT. Its translation is CASSLDGELFF.

V usage is TRBV5-1 and J usage is TRBJ2-7, with D tentatively TRBD2 (5 bases). The CDR3 extends over 13 amino acids. V was shortened by 4 bases and J by 2 bases, with 10 bases between the two germline ends. CDR1 SGHRS and CDR2 YFSETQ come from the germline V gene. The CDR3 here is CASSLEDAYEQYF. CDR3 in DNA: TGCGCCAGCAGCCTGGAGGACGCCTACGAGCAGTACTTC. The variable domain in full, completed from reference TRBV5-1 and TRBJ2-7, reads KAGVTQTPRYLIKTRGQQVTLSCSPISGHRSVSWYQQTPGQGLQFLFEYFSETQRNKGNFPGRFSGRQFSNSRSEMNVSTLELGDSALYLCASSLEDAYEQYFGPGTRLTVT.

The chain joins TRBV18 to TRBJ1-1; D gene uncertain. This CDR3 is built from 17 residues. Trimming took off 1 base at V and 1 base at J, with 16 bases between the two ends. Germline-derived CDR1 and CDR2 are KGHSH and LQKENI. The chain's CDR3 is CASSPLGPPGRNTEAFF. The CDR3, as DNA: TGTGCCAGCTCACCACTGGGCCCCCCTGGGCGGAACACTGAAGCTTTCTTT. The variable domain in full, completed from reference TRBV18 and TRBJ1-1, reads NAGVMQNPRHLVRRRGQEARLRCSPMKGHSHVYWYRQLPEEGLKFMVYLQKENIIDESGMPKERFSAEFPKEGPSILRIQQVVRGDSAAYFCASSPLGPPGRNTEAFFGQGTRLTVV.

The genes are TRBV11-2 and TRBJ2-7, with D possibly TRBD2 on 6 matching bases. Germline V gene data show CDR1 as SGHAT and CDR2 as FQNNGV. CDR3 size: 14 residues. Trimming took off 5 bases at V and 0 bases at J, with 11 bases between the two ends. The CDR3 coding sequence is TGTGCCAGCAGCACTTCCGGGGGCTCCTACGAGCAGTACTTC. Encoded protein: CASSTSGGSYEQYF.

The chain recombines TRBV10-3 with TRBJ2-2; TRBD2 agrees at 11 bases. This CDR3 is built from 15 residues. CDR1 and CDR2 (germline): ENHRY, SYGVKD. J was trimmed by 8 bases and V by 0 bases; bases with no gene match: 2. CDR3 in DNA: TGTGCCATCAGTGAGTCGGGACTAGCGGAAGGGGAGCTGTTTTTT. Amino acids: CAISESGLAEGELFF.

This clone was counted once. This chain joins TRBV19 and TRBJ2-3; 9 nucleotides align to TRBD1. The germline CDR1 and CDR2 sequences are LNHDA and SQIVND (reference sequence). The CDR3 extends over 17 amino acids. V shed 5 bases and J 6 bases; nucleotides not matched to a gene: 15. CDR3 DNA: TGTGCCAGTAGTGAGGCGGGACAGGGTCCGGCGCGGGATACGCAGTATTTT. Its protein is CASSEAGQGPARDTQYF.